The rows below give T cell receptor beta chains drawn from one sample of a study of T cell repertoires in cytomegalovirus infection. These receptors lack a known antigen. TCRdb reanalysed the reads using MiXCR and keeps one entry per CDR3 protein. The sample includes fewer than 1,000,000 distinct CDR3 sequences, roughly 31% of them seen just once. Sequencing was performed on cultured CD8+ T cells from PBMCs, taken from culture after CMV antigen stimulation. These receptors originate from a human donor in good health (CMV status not recorded). Some clones in this sample may be carry-over from other donors' samples. CDR3s include the opening cysteine and the closing phenylalanine or tryptophan. The order of the fields is clone size, V gene, J gene, D gene, CDR3 DNA, CDR3 protein. D genes are given only for firm matches. Clone size is not always given. Where it is, it says once, few, many or a class for expanded clones.

clone_size: many
v_call: TRBV7-2
j_call: TRBJ2-1
d_call: -
cdr3_nt: TGTGCCAGCAGCTTAGAATTGGGAATAAGGGCCAATGAGCAGTTCTTC
cdr3_aa: CASSLELGIRANEQFF

clone_size: few
v_call: TRBV24-1
j_call: TRBJ2-1
d_call: TRBD2
cdr3_nt: TGTGCCACCAGTGACCCCGGGACTAGTGTTGGCAATGAGCAGTTCTTC
cdr3_aa: CATSDPGTSVGNEQFF

clone_size: -
v_call: TRBV13
j_call: TRBJ2-3
d_call: TRBD2
cdr3_nt: TGTGCCACTCCAGGGGCTAGCGGGGGTTCTAGCACAGATACGCAGTATTTT
cdr3_aa: CATPGASGGSSTDTQYF

clone_size: -
v_call: TRBV9
j_call: TRBJ2-3
d_call: TRBD1
cdr3_nt: TGTGCCAGCAGCCCCTGGACAGGGGTGTCCGATACGCAGTATTTT
cdr3_aa: CASSPWTGVSDTQYF

clone_size: -
v_call: TRBV19
j_call: TRBJ1-4
d_call: -
cdr3_nt: TGTGCCAGTAGTCCGGACAGCCGGGAAAAACTGTTTTTT
cdr3_aa: CASSPDSREKLFF

clone_size: -
v_call: TRBV6-1
j_call: TRBJ1-1
d_call: -
cdr3_nt: TGTGCCAGCAGTGATGTCGGGGTGACTGAAGCTTTCTTT
cdr3_aa: CASSDVGVTEAFF

clone_size: -
v_call: TRBV6-5
j_call: TRBJ2-1
d_call: -
cdr3_nt: TGTGCCAGCAGTTACTCGTCGGTAGTGATCTCCTACAATGAGCAGTTCTTC
cdr3_aa: CASSYSSVVISYNEQFF

clone_size: few
v_call: TRBV30
j_call: TRBJ1-2
d_call: -
cdr3_nt: TGTGCCTGGAGTGTTCGTCGGCAGGGCCTACTTAACTATGGCTACACCTTC
cdr3_aa: CAWSVRRQGLLNYGYTF

clone_size: -
v_call: TRBV4-1
j_call: TRBJ2-7
d_call: -
cdr3_nt: TGCGCCAGCAGCCGTTCTAGCTCTAATGAGCAGTACTTC
cdr3_aa: CASSRSSSNEQYF

clone_size: few
v_call: TRBV7-9
j_call: TRBJ2-5
d_call: -
cdr3_nt: TGTGCCAGCAGCCCACCTTCGGGGCTCGAGACCCAGTACTTC
cdr3_aa: CASSPPSGLETQYF

clone_size: -
v_call: TRBV19
j_call: TRBJ2-4
d_call: TRBD1
cdr3_nt: TGTGCCAGTAGTATAACCGGGACAGGACTAGCCAAAAACATTCAGTACTTC
cdr3_aa: CASSITGTGLAKNIQYF

clone_size: -
v_call: TRBV25-1
j_call: TRBJ1-2
d_call: TRBD1
cdr3_nt: TGTGCCAGCAGTGAGACAGGGGGCGGGAATGGCTACACCTTC
cdr3_aa: CASSETGGGNGYTF

clone_size: -
v_call: TRBV11-2
j_call: TRBJ1-1
d_call: -
cdr3_nt: TGTGCCAGCAGCTTATGGGTTAGGCGACCCGTGAACACTGAAGCTTTCTTT
cdr3_aa: CASSLWVRRPVNTEAFF

clone_size: few
v_call: TRBV7-9
j_call: TRBJ2-3
d_call: -
cdr3_nt: TGTGCCAGCAGCTTAAGTACCAGGCGCACAGATACGCAGTATTTT
cdr3_aa: CASSLSTRRTDTQYF

clone_size: -
v_call: TRBV10-3
j_call: TRBJ1-6
d_call: TRBD1
cdr3_nt: TGTGCCGCCTGCTCAGGACAGGGATATTCACCCCTCCACTTT
cdr3_aa: CAACSGQGYSPLHF

clone_size: -
v_call: TRBV5-1
j_call: TRBJ1-2
d_call: TRBD1
cdr3_nt: TGCGCCAGCAGCTTGGGGACAGGTACGGATGATGGCTACACCTTC
cdr3_aa: CASSLGTGTDDGYTF

clone_size: many
v_call: TRBV7-2
j_call: TRBJ1-6
d_call: -
cdr3_nt: TGTGCCAGCAGCTTAACAGTACAGGGCGGCTCACCCCTCCACTTT
cdr3_aa: CASSLTVQGGSPLHF

clone_size: many
v_call: TRBV6-1
j_call: TRBJ2-1
d_call: -
cdr3_nt: TGTGCCAGCAGTGCGGTCCTAAATGAGCAGTTCTTC
cdr3_aa: CASSAVLNEQFF

clone_size: few
v_call: TRBV19
j_call: TRBJ1-1
d_call: -
cdr3_nt: TGTGCCAGTCACCCTGGGGTGAACACTGAAGCTTTCTTT
cdr3_aa: CASHPGVNTEAFF

clone_size: many
v_call: TRBV7-9
j_call: TRBJ1-5
d_call: TRBD1
cdr3_nt: TGTGCCAGCAGCTCCGGACAGGAACCTTTTGGTCCCCAGCATTTT
cdr3_aa: CASSSGQEPFGPQHF

clone_size: -
v_call: TRBV7-9
j_call: TRBJ1-1
d_call: -
cdr3_nt: TGTGCCAGCAGAACCCCTGGTACAGAGGGGACTGAAGCTTTCTTT
cdr3_aa: CASRTPGTEGTEAFF

clone_size: -
v_call: TRBV5-6
j_call: TRBJ2-5
d_call: -
cdr3_nt: TGTGCCAGCAGCTTTTATGGGAGGAGCCCCCAAGAGACCCAGTACTTC
cdr3_aa: CASSFYGRSPQETQYF

clone_size: few
v_call: TRBV4-1
j_call: TRBJ2-1
d_call: TRBD1
cdr3_nt: TGCGCCAGCAGCCAACACAGGGGATCCCGGGTGGATGAGCAGTTCTTC
cdr3_aa: CASSQHRGSRVDEQFF

clone_size: few
v_call: TRBV7-7
j_call: TRBJ1-2
d_call: -
cdr3_nt: TGTGCTAGCAGCTTAGCTATCGGGACCAAGGACCGTTATGGCTACACCTTC
cdr3_aa: CASSLAIGTKDRYGYTF

clone_size: -
v_call: TRBV27
j_call: TRBJ2-2
d_call: -
cdr3_nt: TGTGCCAGCAGTTTTGAGGTCGGAGGAACCGGGGAGCTGTTTTTT
cdr3_aa: CASSFEVGGTGELFF

clone_size: -
v_call: TRBV5-3
j_call: TRBJ2-1
d_call: -
cdr3_nt: TGTGCCAGAAGCCCTTGTCATAACCTTTACAATGAGCAGTTCTTC
cdr3_aa: CARSPCHNLYNEQFF

clone_size: few
v_call: TRBV10-3
j_call: TRBJ2-6
d_call: TRBD1
cdr3_nt: TGTGCCATCAGGGTTTACAGGGGTACCCGGGACCCTGGGGCCAACGTCCTGACTTTC
cdr3_aa: CAIRVYRGTRDPGANVLTF

clone_size: few
v_call: TRBV6-2/TRBV6-3
j_call: TRBJ1-1
d_call: -
cdr3_nt: TGTGCCAGCAGTCCCCGAAGGGCGCTTGAAGCTTTCTTT
cdr3_aa: CASSPRRALEAFF

clone_size: -
v_call: TRBV4-3
j_call: TRBJ2-3
d_call: TRBD1
cdr3_nt: TGCGCCAGCAGCCCGGGGACAGGGAACGTAGATACGCAGTATTTT
cdr3_aa: CASSPGTGNVDTQYF